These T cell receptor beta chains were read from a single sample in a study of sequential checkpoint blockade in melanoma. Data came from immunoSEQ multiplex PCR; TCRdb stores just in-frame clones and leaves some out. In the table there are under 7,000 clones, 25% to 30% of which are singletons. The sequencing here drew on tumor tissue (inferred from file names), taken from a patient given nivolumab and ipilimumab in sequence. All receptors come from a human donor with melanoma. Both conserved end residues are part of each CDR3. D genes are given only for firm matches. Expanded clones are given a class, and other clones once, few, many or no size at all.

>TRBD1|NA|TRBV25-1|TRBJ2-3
TGTGCCAGCAGTAGACAGGGCGCAGATACGCAGTATTTT
CASSRQGADTQYF
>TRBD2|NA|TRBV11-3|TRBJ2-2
TGTGCCAGCAGCTCCCTGGGACTAGGAAACACCGGGGAGCTGTTTTTT
CASSSLGLGNTGELFF
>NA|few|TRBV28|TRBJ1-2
TGTGCCAGCAGGCGGCCTAACTATGGCTACACCTTC
CASRRPNYGYTF
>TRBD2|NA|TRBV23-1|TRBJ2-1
TGCGCCAGCAGCCAAGATCATGTACTAGCGGGATACAATGAGCAGTTCTTC
CASSQDHVLAGYNEQFF
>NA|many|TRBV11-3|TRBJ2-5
TGTGCCAGCAGCGCGGGACCTCTGGCGGAGACCCAGTACTTC
CASSAGPLAETQYF
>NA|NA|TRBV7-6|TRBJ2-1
TGTGCCAGCAGCTTGAATCCCAGTTTCGGTGAGCAGTTCTTC
CASSLNPSFGEQFF
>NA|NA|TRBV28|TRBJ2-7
TGTGCCAGCAGTTCAACCAGTACTTCCTACGAGCAGTACTTC
CASSSTSTSYEQYF
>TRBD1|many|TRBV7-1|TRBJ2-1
TGTGCCAGCAGCCCATCTGACAGGGCCGGTGAGCAGTTCTTC
CASSPSDRAGEQFF
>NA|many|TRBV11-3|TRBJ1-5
TGTGCCAGCAGCCTGGGACCGTATCCCTATCAGCCCCAGCATTTT
CASSLGPYPYQPQHF
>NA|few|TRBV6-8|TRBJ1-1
TGTGCCAGCAGTTACAGTTGGGACGGGACTGAAGCTTTCTTT
CASSYSWDGTEAFF
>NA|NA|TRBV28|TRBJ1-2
TGTGCCAGCAGCTCGGTGGAGTCCTATGGCTACACCTTC
CASSSVESYGYTF
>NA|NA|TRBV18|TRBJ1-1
TGTGCCAGCTCACGCGGAACTTATGAAGCTTTCTTT
CASSRGTYEAFF
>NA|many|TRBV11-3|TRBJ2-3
TGTGCCAGCAGTAGAGGGGGAGGGGGCACAGATACGCAGTATTTT
CASSRGGGGTDTQYF
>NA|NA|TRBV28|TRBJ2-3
TGTGCCAGCAGTTTACAGTACGGGGCGGGTTTGGATACGCAGTATTTT
CASSLQYGAGLDTQYF
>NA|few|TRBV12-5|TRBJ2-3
TGTGCCACCACCCCACCCGCGAATACTGGCACAGATACGCAGTATTTT
CATTPPANTGTDTQYF
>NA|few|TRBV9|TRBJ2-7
TGTGCCAGCAGCGCGTCCGGGTCCTCAGGCGAGCAGTACTTC
CASSASGSSGEQYF
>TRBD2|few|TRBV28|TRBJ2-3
TGTGCCAGCAGTTTAGGTTGGACTAGCGTAGATACGCAGTATTTT
CASSLGWTSVDTQYF
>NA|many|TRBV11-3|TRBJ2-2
TGTGCCAGCAGCATACTTAGAAACCTAGGGGGGGAGCTGTTTTTT
CASSILRNLGGELFF
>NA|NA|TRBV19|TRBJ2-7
TGTGCCAGTAGTGCCGCGGGACAGTCCTCCTACGAGCAGTACTTC
CASSAAGQSSYEQYF
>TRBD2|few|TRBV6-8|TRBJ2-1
TGTGCCAGCAGTACTCAAGCGGCTAGCGGCTACAATGAGCAGTTCTTC
CASSTQAASGYNEQFF
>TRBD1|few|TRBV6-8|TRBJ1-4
TGTGCCAGCAGTGACGGGTGTGGGGACAGGCGGACGAGAAATGAAAAACTGTTTTTT
CASSDGCGDRRTRNEKLFF
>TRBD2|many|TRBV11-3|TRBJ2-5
TGTGCCAGCAGCTTAGGGGGGACTAGCGGGACCCAAGAGACCCAGTACTTC
CASSLGGTSGTQETQYF
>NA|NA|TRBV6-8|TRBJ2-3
TGTGCCAGCAGTTTATCAAGGGCGGCAGATACGCAGTATTTT
CASSLSRAADTQYF
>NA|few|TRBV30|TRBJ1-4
TGTGCCTCCCAGGAGGGAACTAATGAAAAACTGTTTTTT
CASQEGTNEKLFF
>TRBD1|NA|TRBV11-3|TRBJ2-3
TGTGCCAGCAGTTTCGGACAGGGCCTCACAGATACGCAGTATTTT
CASSFGQGLTDTQYF
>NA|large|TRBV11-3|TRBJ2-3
TGTGCCAGCAGCTTAACTGGGTTTGGCACAGATACGCAGTATTTT
CASSLTGFGTDTQYF
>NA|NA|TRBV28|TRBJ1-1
TGTGCCAGCAGTTTAGAAAACACTGAAGCTTTCTTT
CASSLENTEAFF
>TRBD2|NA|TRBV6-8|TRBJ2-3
TGTGCCAGCAGCAAACTAGCGGGAGGTAGTGATACGCAGTATTTT
CASSKLAGGSDTQYF
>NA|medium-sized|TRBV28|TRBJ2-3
TGTGCCAGCAGCTACATCCAGAGAACTAGCACAGATACGCAGTATTTT
CASSYIQRTSTDTQYF
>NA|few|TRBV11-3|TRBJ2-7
TGTGCCAGCAGCCGCGGATCGAGCGCGAACTACGAGCAGTACTTC
CASSRGSSANYEQYF
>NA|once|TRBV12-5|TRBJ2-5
TGTGCTAGTGGCCCGGGACAACACCAAGAGACCCAGTACTTC
CASGPGQHQETQYF
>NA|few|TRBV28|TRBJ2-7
TGTGCCAGCAGTAACGATCTAGGTTCCTACGAGCAGTACTTC
CASSNDLGSYEQYF
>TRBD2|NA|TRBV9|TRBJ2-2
TGTGCCAGCAGCGCCAACCCCAGGGAGGGGAACACCGGGGAGCTGTTTTTT
CASSANPREGNTGELFF
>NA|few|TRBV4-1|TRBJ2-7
TGCGCCAGCAGCCAAGATAGGTCAAGCGAAACCTACGAGCAGTACTTC
CASSQDRSSETYEQYF
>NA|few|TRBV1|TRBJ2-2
TGCGCCAGCAGCCAAGGGGGGACAGGGAAAGGGGAGCTGTTTTTT
CASSQGGTGKGELFF
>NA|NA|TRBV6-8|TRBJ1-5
TGTGCCAGCAGTTACGTCCGGGGCGAGGGCAATCAGCCCCAGCATTTT
CASSYVRGEGNQPQHF
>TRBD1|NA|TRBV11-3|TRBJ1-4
TGTGCCAGCAGCCCAGAGACAGGGGCTAGTAATGAAAAACTGTTTTTT
CASSPETGASNEKLFF
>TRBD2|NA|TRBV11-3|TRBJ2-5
TGTGCCAGCAGCACCGTACTAGCGGGGCAAGAGACCCAGTACTTC
CASSTVLAGQETQYF
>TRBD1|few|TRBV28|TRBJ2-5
TGTGCCAGCAGAACTAACCGGGACAGTGGAGAGACCCAGTACTTC
CASRTNRDSGETQYF
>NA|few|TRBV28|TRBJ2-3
TGTGCCAGCAGTCCTACCGGTGGAGATACGCAGTATTTT
CASSPTGGDTQYF
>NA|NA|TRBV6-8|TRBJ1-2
TGTGCCATCAATGACGGACAGATATATGGCTACACCTTC
CAINDGQIYGYTF
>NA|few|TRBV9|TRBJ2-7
TGTGCCAGCAGCCGACAGGGACTAACTTACGAGCAGTACTTC
CASSRQGLTYEQYF
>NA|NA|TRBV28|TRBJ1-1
TGTGCCAGCAGCCCCCGGCGATCTTTTCGGTCGACTGAAGCTTTCTTT
CASSPRRSFRSTEAFF
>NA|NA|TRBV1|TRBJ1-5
TGCGCCAGCAGCCATAGGACAGGCTGGGATCAGCCCCAGCATTTT
CASSHRTGWDQPQHF
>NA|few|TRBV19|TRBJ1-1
TGTGCCAGTAGTATAGGGTTCGGAAACACTGAAGCTTTCTTT
CASSIGFGNTEAFF
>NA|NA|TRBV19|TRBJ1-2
TGTGCCAGTAGCTCAAGCTATGGCTACACCTTC
CASSSSYGYTF
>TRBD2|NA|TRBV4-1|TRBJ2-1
TGCGCCAGCAGCCCCGGGGAGGGCTCAAATGAGCAGTTCTTC
CASSPGEGSNEQFF
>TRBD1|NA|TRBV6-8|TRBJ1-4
TGTGCCATCGGGACAGGGGGCTCTAATGAAAAACTGTTTTTT
CAIGTGGSNEKLFF